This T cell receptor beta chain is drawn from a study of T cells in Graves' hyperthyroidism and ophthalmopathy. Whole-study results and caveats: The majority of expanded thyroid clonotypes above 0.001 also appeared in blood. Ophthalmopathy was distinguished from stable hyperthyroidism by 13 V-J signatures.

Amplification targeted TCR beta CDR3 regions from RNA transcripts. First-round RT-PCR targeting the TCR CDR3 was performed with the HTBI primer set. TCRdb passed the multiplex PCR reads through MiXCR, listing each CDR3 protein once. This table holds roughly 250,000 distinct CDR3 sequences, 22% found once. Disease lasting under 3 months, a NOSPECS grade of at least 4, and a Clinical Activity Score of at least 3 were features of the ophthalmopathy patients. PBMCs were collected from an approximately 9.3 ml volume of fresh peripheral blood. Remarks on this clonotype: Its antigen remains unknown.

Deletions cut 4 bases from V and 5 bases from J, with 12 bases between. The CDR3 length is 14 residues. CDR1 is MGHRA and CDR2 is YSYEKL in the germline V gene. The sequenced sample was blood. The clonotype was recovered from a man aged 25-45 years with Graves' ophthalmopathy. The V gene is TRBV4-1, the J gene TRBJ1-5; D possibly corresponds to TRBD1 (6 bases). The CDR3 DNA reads TGCGCCAGCAGCCCGGGGGGGCGTGATCAGCCCCAGCATTTT. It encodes CASSPGGRDQPQHF.